A single sample gave rise to the 31 T cell receptor beta chains below, sequenced in a study of CD8 T cells in Susac syndrome (dated by TCRdb to about 2019). The library was made by the immunoSEQ multiplex PCR assay. RNA was extracted with the RNeasy kit and roughly 0.5 to 1 ug was reverse transcribed using random hexamers. TCRdb trimmed the raw reads at Q25, called clones with MiXCR and kept productive beta chains. Each entry is one CDR3 protein sequence, shown with its most common DNA and genes. The sample yields about 150,000 distinct CDR3 sequences; 95% to 96% were counted once. 0.14% to 0.15% of the sample is in the top ten clones. Sequences were obtained from CD8+ T cells from PBMCs. These receptors were collected from a human donor with multiple sclerosis.

The chain has TRBV7-9 and TRBJ2-1, with 8 bases aligning to TRBD1. The trim removed 1 base at V and 0 bases at J, leaving 2 bases unmatched. CDR1 and CDR2 from the germline V gene are SEHNR and FQNEAQ (reference sequence). CDR3 size: 16 residues. The CDR3 sequence is CASSLVGTGSYNEQFF. The CDR3, as DNA: TGTGCCAGCAGCTTAGTGGGGACAGGCTCCTACAATGAGCAGTTCTTC.

This chain links TRBV30 with TRBJ1-1; the D is unclear. The CDR3 covers 13 residues. Trimming shortened V by 0 bases and J by 6 bases, and 11 bases separated the two germline ends. The germline V gene encodes CDR1 GTSNPN and CDR2 SVGIG (reference sequence). CDR3 sequence: CAWSVMGRSEAFF. CDR3 nucleotide sequence: TGTGCCTGGAGTGTAATGGGGAGATCTGAAGCTTTCTTT.

The chain recombines TRBV29-1 with TRBJ2-2; no firm D call. The CDR3 is made up of 15 amino acids. V was pared by 4 bases and J by 3 bases, with 15 bases between. The germline CDR1 and CDR2 sequences are SQVTM and ANQGSEA. CDR3 protein: CSVGKYGSDTGELFF. CDR3 bases: TGCAGCGTTGGGAAATATGGCAGTGACACCGGGGAGCTGTTTTTT.

The rearrangement uses TRBV25-1 and TRBJ2-1, with 8 bases matching TRBD1. The CDR3 totals 16 residues. The junction had 6 bases not matched to a gene; V was cut back by 5 bases and J by 0 bases. In germline, CDR1 is MGHDK, CDR2 SYGVNS. The CDR3 spells CASSPMDRDSYNEQFF. CDR3 nucleotide sequence: TGTGCCAGCAGTCCGATGGACAGGGACTCCTACAATGAGCAGTTCTTC.

The chain couples TRBV12-5 to TRBJ2-3; perhaps TRBD1 as D (6 bases). The CDR3 is 17 amino acids. The ends were cut back, 3 bases at V and 4 bases at J, with 20 bases in the middle. Germline V lookup: CDR1 LGHNT, CDR2 FRNRAP. CDR3 sequence (DNA): TGTGCTAGTGGTTTTAGCCCAGGGGAAGGAATCCCAGATACGCAGTATTTT. Protein sequence: CASGFSPGEGIPDTQYF.

V is TRBV15 and J is TRBJ2-5; D call uncertain. CDR1 and CDR2 from the germline V gene are LNHNV and YYDKDF (reference sequence). Deletions cut 1 base from V and 3 bases from J, with 9 bases between. The CDR3 length is 14 residues. The CDR3 region is CATSRGQLKETQYF. CDR3 nucleotide sequence: TGTGCCACCAGCAGAGGACAACTAAAAGAGACCCAGTACTTC.

The rearrangement uses TRBV25-1 and TRBJ1-2; the D is unclear. Looked up from germline, CDR1 is MGHDK and CDR2 is SYGVNS. The length of the CDR3 is 11 residues. V lost 2 bases and J 8 bases, leaving 6 bases between the germline ends. The CDR3 nucleotides read TGTGCCAGCAGTGAAAAGTTCGGCTACACCTTC. It yields the protein CASSEKFGYTF.

This clonotype was recorded only once. The chain is built from TRBV7-9 and TRBJ1-2, with 8 bases aligning to TRBD1. V trimming: 5 bases; J trimming: 6 bases; junction bases outside the gene matches: 11. The CDR3 contains 15 residues. Germline V gene lookup returns CDR1 SEHNR and CDR2 FQNEAQ (reference sequence). The CDR3 reads CASSPGHRGRDGYTF. The CDR3 coding sequence is TGTGCCAGCAGCCCGGGGCACAGGGGGAGGGATGGCTACACCTTC.

The CDR3 DNA sequence: TGTGCCAGCAGCGTAGAGGAAGTTCCTACAAACAATGAGCAGTTCTTC. Protein product: CASSVEEVPTNNEQFF. J is TRBJ2-1 and V is TRBV9; no clear D. V was pared by 0 bases and J by 5 bases, with 15 bases between. CDR1 and CDR2 (germline): SGDLS, YYNGEE. The length of the CDR3 is 16 residues. The entire variable domain, with the rest obtained from reference TRBV9 and TRBJ2-1, is as follows: DSGVTQTPKHLITATGQRVTLRCSPRSGDLSVYWYQQSLDQGLQFLIQYYNGEERAKGNILERFSAQQFPDLHSELNLSSLELGDSALYFCASSVEEVPTNNEQFFGPGTRLTVL.

This rearrangement joins TRBV29-1 to TRBJ2-1; 7 bases are shared with TRBD2. The CDR3 spans 14 residues. Germline lookup yields CDR1 SQVTM and CDR2 ANQGSEA. CDR3 coding DNA: TGCAGTTGGGAGGGCAGTAGCTCCTACAATGAGCAGTTCTTC. Amino acid sequence: CSWEGSSSYNEQFF.

The V gene is TRBV12-5, the J gene TRBJ2-4; 7 nucleotides align to TRBD2. Germline trimming cut 8 bases from V and 3 bases from J; bases unmatched to any gene: 7. Looked up from germline, CDR1 is LGHNT and CDR2 is FRNRAP. The CDR3 has 14 amino acids. The CDR3 loop is CASTPGGGKNIQYF. Written as DNA, the CDR3 is TGTGCTAGTACCCCTGGGGGGGGCAAAAACATTCAGTACTTC. The full variable domain, in which reference TRBV12-5 and TRBJ2-4 provide the parts outside the CDR3, is DARVTQTPRHKVTEMGQEVTMRCQPILGHNTVFWYRQTMMQGLELLAYFRNRAPLDDSGMPKDRFSAEMPDATLATLKIQPSEPRDSAVYFCASTPGGGKNIQYFGAGTRLSVL.

This sequence joins TRBV27 and TRBJ1-5; D remains unclear. This CDR3 spans 15 amino acids. Germline CDR1 and CDR2: MNHEY and SMNVEV (reference sequence). V gave up 5 bases and J gave up 8 bases, with 19 bases separating them. CDR3 DNA: TGTGCCAGCAGTCCCCTCGTTACCTTGAACGAGCCCCAGCATTTT. Its protein product is CASSPLVTLNEPQHF.

The rearrangement links TRBV9 to TRBJ1-2; TRBD1 aligns across 9 bases. The CDR3 runs to 15 residues. The junction had 12 bases not matched to a gene; V was cut back by 4 bases and J by 8 bases. Germline CDR1 reads SGDLS; CDR2 reads YYNGEE. CDR3 sequence: CASSSRTGEGEGYTF. The CDR3 bases are TGTGCCAGCAGCTCCCGGACAGGGGAAGGAGAGGGCTACACCTTC.

The chain combines TRBV3-1 with TRBJ2-7, with TRBD1 identical over 9 bases. Trimming cost V 3 bases and J 5 bases; bases outside gene matches: 5. The germline V gene encodes CDR1 LGHDT and CDR2 YNNKEL (reference sequence). The CDR3 runs 14 residues. Here the CDR3 DNA reads TGTGCCAGCAGCCAGGACAGGGGCCTAAACGAGCAGTACTTC. Encoded protein: CASSQDRGLNEQYF.

The rearrangement joins TRBV20-1 to TRBJ1-2; TRBD1 aligns across 7 bases. V trimming: 3 bases; J trimming: 4 bases; junction bases outside the gene matches: 2. Germline CDR1 DFQATT, CDR2 SNEGSKA (reference sequence). This CDR3 has 12 residues. The DNA of the CDR3 is TGCAGTGCTAGTAGACAGGGCTATGGCTACACCTTC. This codes for CSASRQGYGYTF.

The J gene is TRBJ2-7, the V gene TRBV30, with 10 bases matching TRBD1. CDR1 is GTSNPN, CDR2 SVGIG, per germline (reference sequence). The CDR3 sequence is 15 residues long. The V segment lost 2 bases and the J segment 3 bases; nucleotides outside the gene matches: 7. The CDR3 loop reads CAWSPGTGVFYEQYV. The DNA of the CDR3 is TGTGCCTGGAGTCCCGGGACAGGGGTTTTCTACGAGCAGTACGTC.

J is TRBJ2-7 and V is TRBV4-1; 7 bases are shared with TRBD1. J was trimmed by 2 bases and V by 2 bases; bases with no gene match: 3. The CDR3 runs to 14 residues. Germline CDR1 and CDR2: MGHRA and YSYEKL. DNA of the CDR3: TGCGCCAGCAGCCAAACCGGGACAGCCTACGAGCAGTACGTC. Encoded protein: CASSQTGTAYEQYV.

The rearrangement links TRBV20-1 to TRBJ2-3; D tentatively fits TRBD1 or TRBD2 (6 bases each). The germline CDR1 and CDR2 sequences are DFQATT and SNEGSKA (reference sequence). The CDR3 has 17 amino acids. V lost 3 bases and J 1 base, leaving 20 bases between the germline ends. CDR3 sequence: CSARDYRGRMGTDTQYF. CDR3 DNA: TGCAGTGCTAGGGACTATCGGGGGCGGATGGGCACAGATACGCAGTATTTT.

This clonotype was picked up a small number of times. CDR3 DNA: TGTGCCTGGAGTGCCCTGGGGGATGAGCAGTTCTTC. It is translated as CAWSALGDEQFF. The chain is built from TRBV30 and TRBJ2-1; D might be TRBD1 or TRBD2, each matching 5 bases. Germline V gene data show CDR1 as GTSNPN and CDR2 as SVGIG (reference sequence). This CDR3 comprises 12 residues. Trimming stripped 1 base from V and 8 bases from J, with 9 bases between.

J is TRBJ2-7 and V is TRBV7-9; D gene unclear. The CDR3 length is 16 residues. Looked up from germline, CDR1 is SEHNR and CDR2 is FQNEAQ (reference sequence). Trimming stripped 4 bases from V and 4 bases from J, with 20 bases between. CDR3 sequence reads: CASSSWTARSSYEQYV. DNA for the CDR3: TGTGCCAGCAGCTCCTGGACCGCCCGGTCGAGTTACGAGCAGTACGTC.

The chain carries TRBV9 and TRBJ2-5; possibly TRBD2 for D (6 bases). V was cut by 3 bases and J by 1 base, with 16 bases left in between. CDR1 is SGDLS, CDR2 YYNGEE, per germline. This CDR3 region has 16 residues. In DNA form, the CDR3 reads TGTGCCAGCAGCGACCACATAGCGGAGCCCCAAGAGACCCAGTACTTC. Its translation: CASSDHIAEPQETQYF.

The chain carries TRBV7-3 and TRBJ2-7; D is ambiguous. Germline assignment: CDR1 SGHTA and CDR2 FQGTGA. The V gene lost 3 bases and the J gene lost 1 base, with 7 bases spanning the gap. This CDR3 contains 13 residues. The CDR3 coding sequence is TGTGCCAGCAGCTTGGATCAATCCTACGAGCAGTACTTC. Protein: CASSLDQSYEQYF.

The chain combines TRBV7-9 with TRBJ2-5; D could derive from TRBD1 or TRBD2 (6 bases each). V was pared by 1 base and J by 5 bases, with 11 bases between. Germline CDR1 SEHNR, CDR2 FQNEAQ (reference sequence). The CDR3 is 14 amino acids. CDR3 region: CASSLEGGQETQYF. Written as DNA, the CDR3 is TGTGCCAGCAGCTTAGAGGGGGGTCAGGAGACCCAGTACTTC.

The genes are TRBV7-8 and TRBJ1-6; D gene unclear. The germline V gene has CDR1 SGHVS and CDR2 FQNEAQ. Trimming left V 1 base short and J 6 bases short, with 16 bases between. This CDR3 is built from 17 residues. The CDR3 here is CASSLVPDGVSNSPLHF. The CDR3 region has the DNA TGTGCCAGCAGCTTAGTGCCAGATGGTGTGAGTAATTCACCCCTCCACTTT.

V and J are TRBV3-1 and TRBJ1-2; D ambiguous. CDR1 is LGHDT, CDR2 YNNKEL, per germline (reference sequence). This CDR3 region has 13 residues. V was clipped by 0 bases and J by 4 bases, with 6 bases between them. CDR3 DNA sequence: TGTGCCAGCAGCCAAGAGAAGCTCTATGGCTACACCTTC. This encodes CASSQEKLYGYTF.

The chain uses TRBV20-1 and TRBJ2-7, with TRBD2 matching over 8 bases. Germline V gene data show CDR1 as DFQATT and CDR2 as SNEGSKA (reference sequence). This CDR3 has 16 residues. Trimming removed 0 bases from V and 2 bases from J; junction bases left unmatched: 9. CDR3 region: CSARDSRTSRAYEQYF. CDR3 in DNA: TGCAGTGCTAGAGACTCACGGACTAGCCGCGCCTACGAGCAGTACTTC.

The CDR3, as DNA: TGCAGCGCTAGGGGACTAGCGTACCAATACAATGAGCAGTTCTTC. Amino acids: CSARGLAYQYNEQFF. The chain uses TRBV29-1 and TRBJ2-1; TRBD2 aligns across 10 bases. V lost 7 bases to trimming and J lost 4 bases; unmatched junction nucleotides: 10. Per germline, CDR1 SQVTM and CDR2 ANQGSEA. The CDR3 runs 15 residues.

V gene TRBV7-9 combines with J gene TRBJ1-1, with 7 bases aligning to TRBD1. There are 17 residues in the CDR3. CDR1 SEHNR and CDR2 FQNEAQ come from the germline V gene (reference sequence). The V and J ends lost 5 bases and 0 bases, in that order; junction bases with no gene match: 12. Here the CDR3 DNA reads TGTGCCAGCAGCGCTAAGGGGGTGGGACAGATGAACACTGAAGCTTTCTTT. It specifies CASSAKGVGQMNTEAFF.

This clonotype showed up just once. The chain has TRBV20-1 and TRBJ1-1; D is unclear. Per the germline V gene, CDR1 is DFQATT and CDR2 is SNEGSKA (reference sequence). The CDR3 has 12 amino acids. V lost 5 bases and J 6 bases, leaving 13 bases between the germline ends. The CDR3 DNA reads as TGCAGTGCTGACGAAGTGGCGGCTGAAGCTTTCTTT. Translating it yields CSADEVAAEAFF.

This sequence joins TRBV6-5 and TRBJ2-3, with TRBD2 identical over 7 bases. The CDR3 length is 14 residues. With 8 bases clipped from V and 6 bases from J, the junction kept 11 bases outside the gene matches. The germline gives CDR1 MNHEY, CDR2 SVGAGI. The CDR3 DNA is TGTGCCAGCCATACCGGGGGGAAAACGGATACGCAGTATTTT. It is translated as CASHTGGKTDTQYF.

V usage is TRBV30 and J usage is TRBJ2-7; D is uncertain. Germline V CDR1 and CDR2: GTSNPN, SVGIG (reference sequence). The V gene lost 0 bases and the J gene lost 1 base, with 10 bases spanning the gap. The CDR3 runs 14 residues. This CDR3 is CAWSVRQASYEQYV. The CDR3 nucleotides read TGTGCCTGGAGTGTAAGGCAGGCATCCTACGAGCAGTACGTC.